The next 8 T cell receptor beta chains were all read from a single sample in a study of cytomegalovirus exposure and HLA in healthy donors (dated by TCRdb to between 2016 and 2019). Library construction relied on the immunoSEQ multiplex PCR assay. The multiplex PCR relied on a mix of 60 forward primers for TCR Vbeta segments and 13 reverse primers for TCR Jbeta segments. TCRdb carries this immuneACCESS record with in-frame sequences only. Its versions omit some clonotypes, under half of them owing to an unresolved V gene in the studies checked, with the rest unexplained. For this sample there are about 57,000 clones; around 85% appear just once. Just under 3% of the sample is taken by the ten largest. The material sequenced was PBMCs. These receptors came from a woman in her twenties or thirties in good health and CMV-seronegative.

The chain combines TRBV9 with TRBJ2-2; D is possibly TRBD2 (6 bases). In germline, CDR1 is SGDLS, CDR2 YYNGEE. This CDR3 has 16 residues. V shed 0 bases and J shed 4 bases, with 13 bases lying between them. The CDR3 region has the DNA TGTGCCAGCAGCGTAGTAGCTAGCGTACCCACCGGGGAGCTGTTTTTT. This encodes CASSVVASVPTGELFF.

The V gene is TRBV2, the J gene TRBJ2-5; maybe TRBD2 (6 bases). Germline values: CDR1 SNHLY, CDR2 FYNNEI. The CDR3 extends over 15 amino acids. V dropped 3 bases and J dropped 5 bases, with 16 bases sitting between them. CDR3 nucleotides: TGTGCCAGCAGTGAGCGGGGCGCCCGGGAGGAGACCCAGTACTTC. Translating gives CASSERGAREETQYF.

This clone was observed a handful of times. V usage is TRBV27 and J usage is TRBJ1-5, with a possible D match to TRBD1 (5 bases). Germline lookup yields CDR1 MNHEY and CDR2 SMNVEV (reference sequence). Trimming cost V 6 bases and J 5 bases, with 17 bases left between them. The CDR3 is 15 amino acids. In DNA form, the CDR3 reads TGTGCCAGCAGACAACTCCAGGGATTGGATCAGCCCCAGCATTTT. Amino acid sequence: CASRQLQGLDQPQHF.

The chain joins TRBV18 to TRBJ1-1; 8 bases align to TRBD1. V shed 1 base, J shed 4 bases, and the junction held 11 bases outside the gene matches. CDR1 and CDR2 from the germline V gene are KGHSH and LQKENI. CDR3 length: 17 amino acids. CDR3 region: CASSPLDLDRAGTEAFF. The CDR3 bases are TGTGCCAGCTCACCACTCGATCTGGACAGGGCGGGCACTGAAGCTTTCTTT.

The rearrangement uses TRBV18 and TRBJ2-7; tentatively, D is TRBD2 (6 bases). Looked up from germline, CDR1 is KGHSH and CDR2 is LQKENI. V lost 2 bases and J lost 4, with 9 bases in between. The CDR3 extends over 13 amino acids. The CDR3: CASSPAGGYEQYF. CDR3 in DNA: TGTGCCAGCTCACCAGCCGGGGGATACGAGCAGTACTTC.

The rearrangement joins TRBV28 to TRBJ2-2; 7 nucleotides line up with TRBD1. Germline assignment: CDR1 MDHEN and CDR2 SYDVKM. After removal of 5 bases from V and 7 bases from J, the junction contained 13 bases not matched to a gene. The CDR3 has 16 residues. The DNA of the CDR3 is TGTGCCAGCAGTCCCCATGACAGGGCTTCTGGCGGGGAGCTGTTTTTT. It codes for CASSPHDRASGGELFF.

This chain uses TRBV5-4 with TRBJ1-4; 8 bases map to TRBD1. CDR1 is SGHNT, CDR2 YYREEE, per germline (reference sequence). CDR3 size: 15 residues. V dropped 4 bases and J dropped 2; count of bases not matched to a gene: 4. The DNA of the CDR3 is TGTGCCAGCAGCGCCAGGGGGCTGACTAATGAAAAACTGTTTTTT. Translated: CASSARGLTNEKLFF.

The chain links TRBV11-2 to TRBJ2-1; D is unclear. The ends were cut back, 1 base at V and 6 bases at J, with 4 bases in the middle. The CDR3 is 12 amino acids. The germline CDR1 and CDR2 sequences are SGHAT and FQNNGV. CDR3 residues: CASSLARNEQFF. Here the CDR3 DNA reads TGTGCCAGCAGCTTAGCGCGCAATGAGCAGTTCTTC.